Here is one TCR beta chain with its context. Its recognized antigen is unknown. Base qualities are not recorded, but no much larger clone differs from it by a single base. For sequencing of the TCRbeta CDR3 region, genomic DNA was extracted from the sorted cells. The immunoSEQ Assay was used for sequencing of TCRbeta CDR3 regions. The source is immuneACCESS, and TCRdb retained only in-frame sequences with V and J called. Part of the clones is not carried over; for the studies checked, unresolved V genes explain less than half of this, and the remainder is unexplained. In this sample the table shows tens of thousands of clones, 92% of which occur a single time. The ten most abundant clones make up over 0.35% of the sample. From the cysteine through the phenylalanine, the CDR3 covers 13 amino acids. The DNA shown is the 39-base CDR3, in frame from base 1. Trimming costs V 9 bases and J 0 bases, and their ends lie 9 bases apart. Sequences ENHRY (CDR1) and SYGVKD (CDR2) are obtained from the germline V gene.

This sample was included in a study of OX40 agonist ivuxolimab in advanced cancers. Regarding the research as a whole: Ivuxolimab was an agonistic, fully human IgG2 monoclonal antibody directed against OX40 (CD134), a costimulatory receptor. Prior anti-PD-1, anti-PD-L1 or anti-CTLA-4 therapy was permitted, and checkpoint inhibitors had been received by 40% to 50% of dose-escalation patients. Intravenous ivuxolimab was administered to patients every 2 weeks at six dose levels: 0.01, 0.1, 0.3, 1.5, 3 and 10 mg/kg. In the dose-escalation cohort, 82.7% of patients were male, and the mean age was around 60 years, with a range of roughly 20 to 80. Partial responses occurred in three dose-escalation patients: two with cutaneous melanoma and one with hepatocellular carcinoma. Of the approximately 54 dose-escalation patients, hepatocellular carcinoma was present in roughly 19, melanoma in approximately 15, renal cell carcinoma in 9 and head and neck cancer in 9. The paper reports the monotherapy dose-escalation portion (N ≈ 50 patients) of the phase I ivuxolimab trial. Peripheral TCRbeta sequencing aimed to test whether ivuxolimab altered TCR sequence diversity and caused clonal T-cell expansion. Results the study describes overall, beyond this receptor: Which antigens the clonally expanded peripheral T cells were specific for was not determined. At doses from 0.1 to 3.0 mg/kg, clonal expansion was seen in both CD4+ and CD8+ blood T cells between baseline and week 6. Low levels of normalized T-cell clonal expansion were also seen in some nonresponding patients. After ivuxolimab, more expanded clones were found on average in CD8+ T cells than in CD4+ T cells. In the 0.1-3.0 mg/kg groups, partial responders were among the patients with the lowest normalized peripheral clonal expansion, particularly in CD8+ T cells.

The trial excluded patients who had a history of autoimmune disease or were on systemic immunosuppression. Peripheral blood for TCR sequencing was collected from all dose cohorts at baseline, on cycle 4 day 1, and on cycle 7 day 1. The samples were taken from a phase I, first-in-human, multicenter, open-label dose-escalation trial of ivuxolimab. Adults with locally advanced or metastatic head and neck squamous cell, hepatocellular, melanoma or renal cell carcinoma were enrolled in the trial. CD4+ and CD8+ T cells were sorted separately from peripheral blood before TCR sequencing. This specimen consisted of CD4+ or CD8+ T cells sorted from blood, obtained in a trial of the OX40 agonist ivuxolimab. This TCR came from an adult with an advanced solid tumor such as melanoma, head and neck, liver or kidney cancer. The chain joins TRBV10-3 to TRBJ1-3; D gene: possibly TRBD1, on 5 matching bases. The DNA sequence is TGTGCCATTGGGGCCGGCTCTGGAAACACCATATATTTT. It codes for CAIGAGSGNTIYF.